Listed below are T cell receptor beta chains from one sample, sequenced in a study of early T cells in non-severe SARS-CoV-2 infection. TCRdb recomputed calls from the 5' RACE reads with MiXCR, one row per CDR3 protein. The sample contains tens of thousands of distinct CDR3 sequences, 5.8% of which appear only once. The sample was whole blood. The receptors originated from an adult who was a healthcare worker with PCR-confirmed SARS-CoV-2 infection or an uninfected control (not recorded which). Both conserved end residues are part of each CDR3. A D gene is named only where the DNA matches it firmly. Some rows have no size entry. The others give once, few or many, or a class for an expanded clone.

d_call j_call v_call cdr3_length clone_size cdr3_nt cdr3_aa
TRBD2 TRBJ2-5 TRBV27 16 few TGTGCCAGCAGTCAGATCTACAGCGGGGGGTACGAGACCCAGTACTTC CASSQIYSGGYETQYF
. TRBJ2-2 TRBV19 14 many TGTGCCAGTAGTCCCGGGGGGAACACCGGGGAGCTGTTTTTT CASSPGGNTGELFF
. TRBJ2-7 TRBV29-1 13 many TGCAGCGTCACGACAGGTCCTTCCTACGAGCAGTACTTC CSVTTGPSYEQYF
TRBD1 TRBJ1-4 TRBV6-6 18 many TGTGCCAGCAGTTATGGCCGGGACAGGGGGCTAGTTAATGAAAAACTGTTTTTT CASSYGRDRGLVNEKLFF
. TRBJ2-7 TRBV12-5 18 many TGTGCTAGTGGTAGTAAGAGGGGCAGGGGCCTGCTCTCCTACGAGCAGTACTTC CASGSKRGRGLLSYEQYF
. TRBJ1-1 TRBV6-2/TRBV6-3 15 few TGTGCCAGCAGTCAAGAGGGGGGGCCTCAAACTGAAGCTTTCTTT CASSQEGGPQTEAFF
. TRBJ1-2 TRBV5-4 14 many TGTGCCACCACCCAGAATCCCGATAACTATGGCTACACCTTC CATTQNPDNYGYTF
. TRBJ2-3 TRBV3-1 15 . TGTGCCAGCAGCCAAGATCGGAGGGCGGAGGATACGCAGTATTTT CASSQDRRAEDTQYF
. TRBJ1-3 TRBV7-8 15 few TGTGCCAGCAGGTCTACTGGGGCGCCAGGAAACACCATATATTTT CASRSTGAPGNTIYF
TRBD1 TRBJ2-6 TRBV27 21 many TGTGCCAGCAGTCGTATAGGCCTCTGGACAGGGGGTAGCTCTGGGGCCAACGTCCTGACTTTC CASSRIGLWTGGSSGANVLTF
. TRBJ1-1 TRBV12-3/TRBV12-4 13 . TGTGCCAGCACCGCGGCAGCCAACACTGAAGCTTTCTTT CASTAAANTEAFF
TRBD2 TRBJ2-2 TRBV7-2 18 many TGTGCCAGCAGCTTAGTACTAGCGGGGGCCACCCCGACCGGGGAGCTGTTTTTT CASSLVLAGATPTGELFF
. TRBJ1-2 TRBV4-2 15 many TGTGCCAGCAGCCAAGTGAAAGCGGTCGGCTATGGCTACACCTTC CASSQVKAVGYGYTF
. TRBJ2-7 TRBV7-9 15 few TGTGCCAGCAGCTTGGGGCAGAATTCGTTCTACGAGCAGTACTTC CASSLGQNSFYEQYF
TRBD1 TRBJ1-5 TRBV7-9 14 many TGTGCCAGCAGCTCAGAAGGGGGCACACAGCCCCAGCATTTT CASSSEGGTQPQHF